One and the same sample provided the 25 T cell receptor beta chains below, sequenced in a study of immune evolution from preneoplasia to lung adenocarcinoma. TCRdb's copy holds only in-frame clones and misses some; the assay was immunoSEQ multiplex PCR. The table records some 5,100 clones, around 81% of them present only once. Input material: FFPE normal lung tissue adjacent to the tumor. All receptors come from a person between 50 and 70 years old with lung adenocarcinoma.

J is TRBJ2-5 and V is TRBV7-9, with TRBD2 identical over 7 bases. Germline CDR1 is SEHNR and CDR2 is FQNEAQ (reference sequence). The CDR3 length is 16 residues. The V and J ends lost 0 bases and 2 bases, in that order; junction bases with no gene match: 6. The CDR3 coding sequence is TGTGCCAGCAGCTTAGCCGGTGGAGCGGGGCAAGAGACCCAGTACTTC. Translation: CASSLAGGAGQETQYF.

The V call is TRBV6-1, the J call TRBJ1-2, with a tentative D call TRBD1 (5 bases). This CDR3 region has 14 residues. Between the trimmed V and J ends, which lost 4 bases and 4 bases, there was a span of 13 bases. Germline CDR1 reads MNHNS; CDR2 reads SASEGT. The chain's CDR3 is CASSVKGHSYGYTF. CDR3 DNA sequence: TGTGCCAGCAGTGTGAAGGGGCACAGCTATGGCTACACCTTC.

This rearrangement joins TRBV9 to TRBJ2-7, with 9 bases fitting TRBD1. V shed 4 bases, J shed 5 bases, and the junction held 7 bases outside the gene matches. The V gene's germline CDR1 is SGDLS and CDR2 YYNGEE. The CDR3 length is 14 residues. The chain's CDR3 is CASSPGQGVDEQYF. The CDR3 nucleotides are TGTGCCAGCAGCCCGGGACAGGGAGTCGACGAGCAGTACTTC.

The V call is TRBV6-6, the J call TRBJ1-5; D unresolved. The ends were cut back, 9 bases at V and 0 bases at J, with 9 bases in the middle. The CDR3 runs 13 residues. Per the germline V gene, CDR1 is MNHNY and CDR2 is SVGAGI (reference sequence). This CDR3 reads CASTRTSNQPQHF. DNA of the CDR3: TGTGCCAGTACACGAACTAGCAATCAGCCCCAGCATTTT.

This sequence joins TRBV5-4 and TRBJ2-7, with D perhaps TRBD1 (6 bases). The CDR3 contains 14 residues. The ends were cut back, 2 bases at V and 7 bases at J, with 16 bases in the middle. The germline V gene encodes CDR1 SGHNT and CDR2 YYREEE (reference sequence). As DNA, the CDR3 is TGTGCCAGCAGCTTATGGGGGACCAGGGGAGAGCAGTACTTC. Translating gives CASSLWGTRGEQYF.

The V gene is TRBV4-1, the J gene TRBJ2-7; tentatively, D is TRBD1 or TRBD2 (5 bases each). CDR1 is MGHRA, CDR2 YSYEKL, per germline. V was pared by 0 bases and J by 9 bases, with 15 bases between. This CDR3 comprises 14 residues. CDR3 amino acids: CASSQDLGTTSQYF. The CDR3 DNA follows: TGCGCCAGCAGCCAAGATTTAGGGACGACATCGCAGTACTTC.

CDR3 nucleotides: TGTGCCAGCAGTGTCCACGCGGCTAGCGGGACCGGGGAGCTGTTTTTT. It encodes CASSVHAASGTGELFF. The chain recombines TRBV6-1 with TRBJ2-2, with 8 bases that match TRBD2. The CDR3 loop spans 16 amino acids. From germline, CDR1 is MNHNS and CDR2 SASEGT. After removal of 4 bases from V and 5 bases from J, the junction contained 9 bases not matched to a gene.

The J gene is TRBJ2-3, the V gene TRBV18; 11 nucleotides match TRBD2. V lost 4 bases, J lost 4 bases, and 4 bases stayed unmatched. Germline V gene lookup returns CDR1 KGHSH and CDR2 LQKENI. There are 15 residues in the CDR3. CDR3 protein: CASSRLAGGSDTQYF. DNA for the CDR3: TGTGCCAGCTCACGATTAGCGGGAGGGTCAGATACGCAGTATTTT. The variable domain in full, with the rest retrieved from reference TRBV18 and TRBJ2-3, is NAGVMQNPRHLVRRRGQEARLRCSPMKGHSHVYWYRQLPEEGLKFMVYLQKENIIDESGMPKERFSAEFPKEGPSILRIQQVVRGDSAAYFCASSRLAGGSDTQYFGPGTRLTVL.

The chain is built from TRBV5-4 and TRBJ2-2; the match to TRBD1 covers 8 bases. Trimming removed 4 bases from V and 4 bases from J; junction bases left unmatched: 6. CDR3 length equals 15 residues. Germline assignment: CDR1 SGHNT and CDR2 YYREEE (reference sequence). The CDR3 coding sequence is TGTGCCAGCAGCGGCAGGGGGCTCCTCACCGGGGAGCTGTTTTTT. It translates to CASSGRGLLTGELFF.

The chain links TRBV11-3 to TRBJ1-1; D possibly corresponds to TRBD1 (5 bases). The germline V gene has CDR1 SGHNT and CDR2 YENEEA. Deletions cut 5 bases from V and 0 bases from J, with 19 bases between. CDR3 length: 17 residues. CDR3 amino acids: CASSPTGRGGMNTEAFF. DNA of the CDR3: TGTGCCAGCAGCCCCACGGGAAGGGGAGGGATGAACACTGAAGCTTTCTTT.

The rearrangement joins TRBV6-1 to TRBJ2-7, with D possibly matching TRBD2 (6 bases). The germline V gene has CDR1 MNHNS and CDR2 SASEGT. The CDR3 runs 15 residues. The V end was cut by 7 bases, the J end by 0 bases, with 16 bases between. CDR3 in DNA: TGTGCCAGCATCACTCCGGGACTTCCCTCCTACGAGCAGTACTTC. Its translation: CASITPGLPSYEQYF.

V and J are TRBV2 and TRBJ1-2; no reliable D call. Between the trimmed V and J ends, which lost 0 bases and 4 bases, there was a span of 12 bases. Germline V gene lookup returns CDR1 SNHLY and CDR2 FYNNEI. The CDR3 contains 15 residues. The CDR3 sequence: CASSEARGPGYGYTF. The CDR3 DNA reads TGTGCCAGCAGTGAAGCGCGGGGTCCGGGCTATGGCTACACCTTC.

The V call is TRBV5-4, the J call TRBJ2-5; 9 bases map to TRBD2. The CDR3 extends over 14 amino acids. Germline V gives CDR1 SGHNT, CDR2 YYREEE (reference sequence). V was pared by 4 bases and J by 2 bases, with 3 bases of the junction left unmatched. The CDR3 spells CASSVTSGQETQYF. CDR3 nucleotide sequence: TGTGCCAGCAGCGTGACTAGCGGACAAGAGACCCAGTACTTC.

This chain joins TRBV11-3 and TRBJ2-7; 14 bases align to TRBD2. With 5 bases clipped from V and 4 bases from J, the junction kept 4 bases outside the gene matches. CDR1 is SGHNT and CDR2 is YENEEA in the germline V gene. The CDR3 is 15 amino acids. The CDR3 loop is CASSLRLAGGYEQYF. CDR3 in DNA: TGTGCCAGCAGCCTCAGACTAGCGGGAGGGTACGAGCAGTACTTC.

CDR3 in amino acids: CASSQTKAGKETQYF. Written as DNA, the CDR3 is TGTGCCAGCAGCCAGACCAAAGCGGGAAAAGAGACCCAGTACTTC. The V call is TRBV4-2, the J call TRBJ2-5; 7 nucleotides align to TRBD2. With V trimmed by 3 bases and J by 3 bases, 7 bases remained unmatched. The CDR3 consists of 15 residues. CDR1 LGHNA and CDR2 YNFKEQ come from the germline V gene.

This clone was seen more than once but under ten times. J is TRBJ1-3 and V is TRBV7-2, with D unclear. With 5 bases removed from V and 4 bases from J, the gap between germline ends came to 3 bases. The CDR3 extends over 11 amino acids. The V gene's germline CDR1 is SGHTA and CDR2 FQGNSA. DNA of the CDR3: TGTGCCAGCAGCGGCGGAAACACCATATATTTT. Its translation is CASSGGNTIYF.

The rearrangement links TRBV29-1 to TRBJ2-5; a possible D gene is TRBD2 (5 bases). Germline V CDR1 and CDR2: SQVTM, ANQGSEA. The CDR3 sequence is 11 residues long. CDR3 DNA sequence: TGCACCGCCGTCCGGGGAGAGACCCAGTACTTC. As protein: CTAVRGETQYF. Full variable domain (missing parts from reference TRBV29-1 and TRBJ2-5): SAVISQKPSRDICQRGTSLTIQCQVDSQVTMMFWYRQQPGQSLTLIATANQGSEATYESGFVIDKFPISRPNLTFSTLTVSNMSPEDSSIYLCTAVRGETQYFGPGTRLLVL.

The chain carries TRBV5-1 and TRBJ2-7, with 7 positions matching TRBD2. Trimming took 3 bases from V and 0 from J; bases not matched to a gene: 3. This CDR3 has 14 amino acids. CDR1 is SGHRS, CDR2 YFSETQ, per germline. The CDR3 sequence: CASSWGGSSYEQYF. The CDR3 nucleotides are TGCGCCAGCAGCTGGGGGGGGTCCTCCTACGAGCAGTACTTC.

The chain is built from TRBV7-9 and TRBJ1-2; TRBD1 is a possible D gene (6 bases). The CDR3 consists of 14 residues. Trimming shortened V by 1 base and J by 6 bases, and 12 bases separated the two germline ends. The germline V gene has CDR1 SEHNR and CDR2 FQNEAQ (reference sequence). CDR3 protein: CASSLDTGPNGYTF. The DNA of the CDR3 is TGTGCCAGCAGCTTAGATACAGGGCCTAATGGCTACACCTTC.

This clone was observed a few times. V and J are TRBV7-2 and TRBJ1-1; D may be TRBD1 (6 bases). Trimming removed 8 bases from V and 1 base from J, with 11 bases in between. The germline V gene has CDR1 SGHTA and CDR2 FQGNSA. This CDR3 is built from 13 residues. The CDR3 DNA reads TGTGCCAGCGGCGGACAGCCGAACACTGAAGCTTTCTTT. Translated: CASGGQPNTEAFF.

This clone came up once. The rearrangement links TRBV10-3 to TRBJ2-7; TRBD1 agrees at 8 bases. This CDR3 is built from 15 residues. Losses at the gene ends were 2 bases for V and 0 bases for J; bases not matched to a gene: 3. Germline V gives CDR1 ENHRY, CDR2 SYGVKD. The CDR3: CAISERDRSSYEQYF. CDR3 nucleotides: TGTGCCATCAGTGAGAGGGACAGGAGCTCCTACGAGCAGTACTTC.

The V gene is TRBV29-1, the J gene TRBJ1-2; weak D call: TRBD1 (6 bases). This CDR3 has 12 residues. Germline V gene data show CDR1 as SQVTM and CDR2 as ANQGSEA. Written as DNA, the CDR3 is TGCAGTGTCCCCAGGGGATACTATGGCTACACCTTC. Protein product: CSVPRGYYGYTF.

The V and J genes are TRBV19 and TRBJ1-2; 9 nucleotides agree with TRBD1. The CDR3 extends over 15 amino acids. CDR1 and CDR2 (germline): LNHDA, SQIVND (reference sequence). V trimming: 4 bases; J trimming: 2 bases; junction bases outside the gene matches: 5. CDR3: CASSTRGTGNYGYTF. Written as DNA, the CDR3 is TGTGCCAGTAGTACCCGGGGGACAGGGAACTATGGCTACACCTTC. The whole variable domain, remainder taken from reference TRBV19 and TRBJ1-2, is DGGITQSPKYLFRKEGQNVTLSCEQNLNHDAMYWYRQDPGQGLRLIYYSQIVNDFQKGDIAEGYSVSREKKESFPLTVTSAQKNPTAFYLCASSTRGTGNYGYTFGSGTRLTVV.

J is TRBJ1-1 and V is TRBV9, with D perhaps matching TRBD1 (5 bases). This CDR3 comprises 14 residues. V dropped 3 bases and J dropped 1 base, with 10 bases sitting between them. CDR1 is SGDLS and CDR2 is YYNGEE in the germline V gene. This CDR3 reads CASSAGTSNTEAFF. DNA of the CDR3: TGTGCCAGCAGCGCCGGGACGTCGAACACTGAAGCTTTCTTT.

This chain links TRBV4-1 with TRBJ1-5, with TRBD1 identical over 8 bases. This CDR3 has 16 residues. The V and J ends lost 0 bases and 5 bases, in that order; junction bases with no gene match: 6. Per germline, CDR1 MGHRA and CDR2 YSYEKL. The CDR3 sequence: CASSQDFRTGHQPQHF. The CDR3 DNA is TGCGCCAGCAGCCAAGACTTCAGGACAGGGCATCAGCCCCAGCATTTT.